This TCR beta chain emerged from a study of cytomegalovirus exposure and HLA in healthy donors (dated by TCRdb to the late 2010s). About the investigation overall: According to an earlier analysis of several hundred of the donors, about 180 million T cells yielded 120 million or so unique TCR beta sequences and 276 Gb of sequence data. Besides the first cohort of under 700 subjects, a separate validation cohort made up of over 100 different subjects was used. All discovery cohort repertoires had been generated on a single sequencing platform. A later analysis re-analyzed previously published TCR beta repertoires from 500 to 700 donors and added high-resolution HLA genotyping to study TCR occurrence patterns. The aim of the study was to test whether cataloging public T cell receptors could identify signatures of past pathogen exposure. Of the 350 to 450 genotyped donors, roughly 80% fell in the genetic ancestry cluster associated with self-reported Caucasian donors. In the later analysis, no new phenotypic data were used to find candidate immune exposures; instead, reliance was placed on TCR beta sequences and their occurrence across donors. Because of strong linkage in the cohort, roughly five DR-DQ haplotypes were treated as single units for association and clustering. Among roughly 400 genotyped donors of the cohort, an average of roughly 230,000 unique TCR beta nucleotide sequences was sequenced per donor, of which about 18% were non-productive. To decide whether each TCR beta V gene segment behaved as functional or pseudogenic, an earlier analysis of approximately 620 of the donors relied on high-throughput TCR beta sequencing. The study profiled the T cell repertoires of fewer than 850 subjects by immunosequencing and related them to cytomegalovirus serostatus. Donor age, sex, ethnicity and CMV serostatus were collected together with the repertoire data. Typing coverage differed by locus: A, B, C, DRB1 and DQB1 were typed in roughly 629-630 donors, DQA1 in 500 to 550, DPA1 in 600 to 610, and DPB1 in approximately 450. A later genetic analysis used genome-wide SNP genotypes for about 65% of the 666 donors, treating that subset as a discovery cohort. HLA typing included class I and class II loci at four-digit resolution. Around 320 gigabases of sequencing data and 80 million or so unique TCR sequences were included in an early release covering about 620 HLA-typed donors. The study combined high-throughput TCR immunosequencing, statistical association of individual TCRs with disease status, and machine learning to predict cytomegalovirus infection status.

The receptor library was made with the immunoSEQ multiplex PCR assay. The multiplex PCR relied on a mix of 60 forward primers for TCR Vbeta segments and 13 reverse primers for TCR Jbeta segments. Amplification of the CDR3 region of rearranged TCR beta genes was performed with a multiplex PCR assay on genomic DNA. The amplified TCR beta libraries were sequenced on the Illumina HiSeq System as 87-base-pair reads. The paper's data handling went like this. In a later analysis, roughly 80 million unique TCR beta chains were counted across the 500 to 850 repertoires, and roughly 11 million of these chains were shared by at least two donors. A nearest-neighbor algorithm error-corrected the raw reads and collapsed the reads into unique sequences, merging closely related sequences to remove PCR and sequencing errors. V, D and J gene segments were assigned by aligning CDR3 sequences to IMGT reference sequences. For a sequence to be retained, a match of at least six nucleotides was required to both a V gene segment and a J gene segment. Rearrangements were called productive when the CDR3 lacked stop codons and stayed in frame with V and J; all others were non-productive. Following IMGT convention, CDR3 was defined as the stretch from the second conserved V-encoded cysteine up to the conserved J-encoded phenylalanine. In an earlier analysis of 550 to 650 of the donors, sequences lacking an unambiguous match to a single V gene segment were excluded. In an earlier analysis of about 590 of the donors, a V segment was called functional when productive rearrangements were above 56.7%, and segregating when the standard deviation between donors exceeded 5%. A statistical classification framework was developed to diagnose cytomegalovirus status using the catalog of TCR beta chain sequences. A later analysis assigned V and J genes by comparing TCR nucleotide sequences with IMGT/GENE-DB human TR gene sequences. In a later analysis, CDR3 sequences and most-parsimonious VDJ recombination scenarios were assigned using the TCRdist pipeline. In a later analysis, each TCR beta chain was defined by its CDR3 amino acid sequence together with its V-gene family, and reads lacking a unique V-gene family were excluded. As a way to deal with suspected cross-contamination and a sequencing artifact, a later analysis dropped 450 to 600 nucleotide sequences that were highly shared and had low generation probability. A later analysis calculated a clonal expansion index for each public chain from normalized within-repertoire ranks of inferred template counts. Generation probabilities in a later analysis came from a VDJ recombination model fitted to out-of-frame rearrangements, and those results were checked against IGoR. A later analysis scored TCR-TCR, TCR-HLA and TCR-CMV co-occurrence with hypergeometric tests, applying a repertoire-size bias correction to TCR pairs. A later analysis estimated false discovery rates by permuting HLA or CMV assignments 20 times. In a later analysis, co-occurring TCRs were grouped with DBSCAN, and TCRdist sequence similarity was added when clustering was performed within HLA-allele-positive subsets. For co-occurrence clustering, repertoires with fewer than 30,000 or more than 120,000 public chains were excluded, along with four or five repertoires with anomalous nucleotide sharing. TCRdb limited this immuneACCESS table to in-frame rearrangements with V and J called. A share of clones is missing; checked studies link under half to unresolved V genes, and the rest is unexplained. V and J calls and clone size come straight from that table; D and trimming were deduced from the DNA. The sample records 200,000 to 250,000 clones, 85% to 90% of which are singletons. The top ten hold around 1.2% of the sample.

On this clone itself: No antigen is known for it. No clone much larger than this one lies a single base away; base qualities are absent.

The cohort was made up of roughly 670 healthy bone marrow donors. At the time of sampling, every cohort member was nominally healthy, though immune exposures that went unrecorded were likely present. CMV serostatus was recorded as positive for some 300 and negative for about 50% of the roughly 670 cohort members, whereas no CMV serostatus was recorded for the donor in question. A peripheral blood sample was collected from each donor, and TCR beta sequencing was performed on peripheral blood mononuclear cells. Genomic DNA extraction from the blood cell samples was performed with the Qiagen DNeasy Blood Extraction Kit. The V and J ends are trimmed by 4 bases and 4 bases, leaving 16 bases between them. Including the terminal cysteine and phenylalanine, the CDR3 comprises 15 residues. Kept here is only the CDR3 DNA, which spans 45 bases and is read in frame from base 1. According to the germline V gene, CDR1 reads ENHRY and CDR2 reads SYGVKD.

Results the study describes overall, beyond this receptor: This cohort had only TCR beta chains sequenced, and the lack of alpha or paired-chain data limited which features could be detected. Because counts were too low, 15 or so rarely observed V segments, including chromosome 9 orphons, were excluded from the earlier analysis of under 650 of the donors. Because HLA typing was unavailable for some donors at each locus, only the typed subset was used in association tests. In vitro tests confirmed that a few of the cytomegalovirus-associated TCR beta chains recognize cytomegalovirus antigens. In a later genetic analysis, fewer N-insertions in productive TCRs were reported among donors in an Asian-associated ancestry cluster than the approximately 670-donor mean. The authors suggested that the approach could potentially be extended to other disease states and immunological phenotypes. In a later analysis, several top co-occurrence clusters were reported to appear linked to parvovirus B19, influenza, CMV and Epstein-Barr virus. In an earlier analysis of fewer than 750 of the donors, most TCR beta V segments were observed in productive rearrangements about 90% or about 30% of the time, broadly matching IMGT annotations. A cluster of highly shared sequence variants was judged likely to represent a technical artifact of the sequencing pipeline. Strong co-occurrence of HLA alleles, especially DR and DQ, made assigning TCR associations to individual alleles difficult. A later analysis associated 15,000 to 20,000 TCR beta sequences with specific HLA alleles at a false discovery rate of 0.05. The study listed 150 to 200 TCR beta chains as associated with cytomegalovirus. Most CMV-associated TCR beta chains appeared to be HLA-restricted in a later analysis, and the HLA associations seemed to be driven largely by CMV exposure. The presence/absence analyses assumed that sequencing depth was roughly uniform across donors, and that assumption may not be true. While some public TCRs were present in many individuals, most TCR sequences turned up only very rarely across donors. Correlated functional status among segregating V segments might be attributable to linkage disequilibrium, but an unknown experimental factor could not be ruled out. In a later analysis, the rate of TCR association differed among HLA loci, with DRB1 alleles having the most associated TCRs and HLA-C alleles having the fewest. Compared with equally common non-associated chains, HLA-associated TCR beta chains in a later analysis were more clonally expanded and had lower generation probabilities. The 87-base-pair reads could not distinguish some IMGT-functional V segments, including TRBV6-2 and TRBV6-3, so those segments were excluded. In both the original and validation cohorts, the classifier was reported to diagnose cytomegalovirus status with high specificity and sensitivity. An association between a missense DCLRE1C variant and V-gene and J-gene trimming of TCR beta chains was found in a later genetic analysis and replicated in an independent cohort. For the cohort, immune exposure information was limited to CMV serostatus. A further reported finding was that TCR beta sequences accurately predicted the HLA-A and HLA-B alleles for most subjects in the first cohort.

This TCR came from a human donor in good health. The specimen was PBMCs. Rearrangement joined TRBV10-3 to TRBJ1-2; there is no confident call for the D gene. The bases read TGTGCCATCAGTGGGCTTCTGGGCGTGTCCTATGGCTACACCTTC. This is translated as CAISGLLGVSYGYTF.